These T cell receptor beta chains were read from a single sample in a study of T cells in Graves' hyperthyroidism and ophthalmopathy. MiXCR, applied by TCRdb to the multiplex PCR reads, yields one record per CDR3 protein. The sample contains under 700,000 distinct CDR3 sequences, roughly 17% of which appear only once. The sequencing input was blood. The receptors shown here come from a young woman with Graves' hyperthyroidism. CDR3s include the opening cysteine and the closing phenylalanine or tryptophan.

V,length,J,CDR3
TRBV20-1,16,TRBJ2-3,CSARDRDISSTDTQYF
TRBV20-1,12,TRBJ2-1,CSARPVLPGQFF
TRBV20-1,16,TRBJ2-7,CSARDLASGRADEQYF
TRBV4-3,18,TRBJ1-2,CASSQEKAGGYTNYGYTF
TRBV30,15,TRBJ2-7,CAWSVVPGLAYEQYF
TRBV20-1,16,TRBJ2-1,CSARETGTGSWYEQFF
TRBV5-1,14,TRBJ1-1,CASSLLAGNTEAFF
TRBV18,13,TRBJ2-5,CASSPNSGETQYF
TRBV6-1,16,TRBJ2-3,CASSPTSGGFKDTQYF
TRBV20-1,15,TRBJ2-7,CSARDLSYGGEEQYF
TRBV5-1,15,TRBJ1-4,CASSDHRGAREKLFF
TRBV18,18,TRBJ2-1,CASSPLIRGLYAGNEQFF
TRBV5-6,15,TRBJ2-7,CASSLGRGLPYEQYF
TRBV6-1,17,TRBJ2-2,CASRSPGLAPNTGELFF
TRBV11-1,16,TRBJ2-2,CASSLLGTGATGELFF
TRBV9,15,TRBJ2-7,CASSVEVAATYEQYF
TRBV28,15,TRBJ1-2,CASSLPEASRSGYTF
TRBV12-5,13,TRBJ2-5,CASGLQGGETQYF
TRBV4-3,12,TRBJ2-5,CASSQDLGTQYF
TRBV28,15,TRBJ2-7,CASSNPGLAGGEQYF
TRBV5-1,14,TRBJ2-5,CASSSSAGGEIQYF
TRBV6-2/TRBV6-3,13,TRBJ2-7,CASSVTETYEQYF
TRBV11-2,14,TRBJ2-7,CASSNRQASYEQYF
TRBV7-2,13,TRBJ2-7,CASSLEGPGKQYF
TRBV12-5,15,TRBJ2-1,CASGKTSGRVDEQFF
TRBV11-2,15,TRBJ1-3,CASSSPSSGRNTIYF
TRBV30,15,TRBJ2-1,CAWRLGLATYNEQFF
TRBV19,15,TRBJ1-2,CASSIGTLVNYGYTF
TRBV30,14,TRBJ2-1,CAWSGRATYNEQFF
TRBV7-3,19,TRBJ2-6,CASSYVGGSRISGANVLTF
TRBV24-1,12,TRBJ2-1,CATSENRGEQFF
TRBV24-1,17,TRBJ2-4,CATSDPGQGRGKNIQYF
TRBV20-1,14,TRBJ2-7,CSALAGEGYYEQYF
TRBV20-1,14,TRBJ2-5,CSAIRDRVGETQYF
TRBV20-1,11,TRBJ2-4,CSALGKNIQYF
TRBV27,16,TRBJ2-6,CASSLSEVSGANVLTF
TRBV19,13,TRBJ2-7,CASSMQGVGEQYF
TRBV7-2,16,TRBJ2-1,CASSLGSGGANNEQFF
TRBV20-1,16,TRBJ2-7,CSAGGERISPRYEQYF
TRBV28,16,TRBJ2-3,CASTRVGDSGTDTQYF
TRBV3-1,14,TRBJ2-4,CASSQLGAKNIQYF